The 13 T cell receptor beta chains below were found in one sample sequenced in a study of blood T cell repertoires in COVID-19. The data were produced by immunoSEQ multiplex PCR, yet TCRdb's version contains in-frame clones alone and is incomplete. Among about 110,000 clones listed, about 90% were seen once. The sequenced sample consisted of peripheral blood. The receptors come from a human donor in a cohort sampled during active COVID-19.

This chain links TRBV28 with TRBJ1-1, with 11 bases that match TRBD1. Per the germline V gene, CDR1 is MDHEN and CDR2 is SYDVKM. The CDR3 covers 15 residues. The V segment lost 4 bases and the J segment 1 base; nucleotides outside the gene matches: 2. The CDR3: CASSYGTGGNTEAFF. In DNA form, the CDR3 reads TGTGCCAGCAGTTACGGGACAGGGGGGAACACTGAAGCTTTCTTT.

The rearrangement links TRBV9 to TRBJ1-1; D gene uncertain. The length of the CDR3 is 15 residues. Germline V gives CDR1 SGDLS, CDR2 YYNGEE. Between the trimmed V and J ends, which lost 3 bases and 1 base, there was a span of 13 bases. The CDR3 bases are TGTGCCAGCAGCGCTTCGCACAAATCGAACACTGAAGCTTTCTTT. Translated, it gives CASSASHKSNTEAFF.

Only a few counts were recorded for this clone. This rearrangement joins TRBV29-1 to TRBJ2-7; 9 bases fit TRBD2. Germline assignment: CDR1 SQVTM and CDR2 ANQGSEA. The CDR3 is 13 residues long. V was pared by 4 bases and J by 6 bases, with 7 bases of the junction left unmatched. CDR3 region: CSVGGGRAFEQYF. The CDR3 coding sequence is TGCAGCGTTGGGGGCGGGAGGGCCTTCGAGCAGTACTTC.

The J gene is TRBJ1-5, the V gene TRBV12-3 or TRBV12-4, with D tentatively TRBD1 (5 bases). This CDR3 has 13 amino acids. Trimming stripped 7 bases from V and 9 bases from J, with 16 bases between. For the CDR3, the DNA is TGTGCCAGCAACAACAGGATCAGAGGGCCCCAGCATTTT. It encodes CASNNRIRGPQHF.

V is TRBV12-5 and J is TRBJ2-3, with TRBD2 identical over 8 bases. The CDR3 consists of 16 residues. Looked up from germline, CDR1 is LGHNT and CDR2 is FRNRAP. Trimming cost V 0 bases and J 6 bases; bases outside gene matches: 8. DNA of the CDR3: TGTGCTAGTGGTTTGGTACTAAGCGGGAGATGGGATACGCAGTATTTT. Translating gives CASGLVLSGRWDTQYF.

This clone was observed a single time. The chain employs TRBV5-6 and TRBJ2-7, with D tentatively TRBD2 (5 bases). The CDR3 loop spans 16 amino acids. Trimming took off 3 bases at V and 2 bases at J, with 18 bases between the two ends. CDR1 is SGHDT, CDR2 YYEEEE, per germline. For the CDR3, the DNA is TGTGCCAGCAGCTACCAGAGCGGCATGGGAACCTACGAGCAGTACTTC. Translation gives CASSYQSGMGTYEQYF.

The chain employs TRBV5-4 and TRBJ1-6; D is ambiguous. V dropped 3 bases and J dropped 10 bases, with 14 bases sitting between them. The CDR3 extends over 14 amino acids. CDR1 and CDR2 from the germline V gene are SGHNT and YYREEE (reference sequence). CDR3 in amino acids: CASSSPPAGSPLHF. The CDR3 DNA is TGTGCCAGCAGCTCCCCCCCGGCGGGATCACCCCTCCACTTT.

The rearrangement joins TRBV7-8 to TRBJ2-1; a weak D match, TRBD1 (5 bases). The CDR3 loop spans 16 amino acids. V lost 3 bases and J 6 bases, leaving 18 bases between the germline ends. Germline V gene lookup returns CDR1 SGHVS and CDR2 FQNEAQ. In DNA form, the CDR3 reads TGTGCCAGCAGCTTTCGGACAATGGGTTTGCCCAATGAGCAGTTCTTC. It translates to CASSFRTMGLPNEQFF.

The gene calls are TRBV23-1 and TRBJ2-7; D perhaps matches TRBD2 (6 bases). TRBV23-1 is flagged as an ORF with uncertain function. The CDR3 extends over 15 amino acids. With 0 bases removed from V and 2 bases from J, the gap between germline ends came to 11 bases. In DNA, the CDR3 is TGCGCCAGCAGTCAATCGCACGCGGGACCCTACGAGCAGTACTTC. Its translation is CASSQSHAGPYEQYF.

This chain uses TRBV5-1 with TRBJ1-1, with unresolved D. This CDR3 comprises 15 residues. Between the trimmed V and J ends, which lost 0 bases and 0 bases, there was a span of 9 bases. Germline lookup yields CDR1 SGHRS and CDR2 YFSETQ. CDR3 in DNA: TGCGCCAGCAGCTTGGGGCTGGGCGTGAACACTGAAGCTTTCTTT. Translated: CASSLGLGVNTEAFF. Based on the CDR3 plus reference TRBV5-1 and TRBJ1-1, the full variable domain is KAGVTQTPRYLIKTRGQQVTLSCSPISGHRSVSWYQQTPGQGLQFLFEYFSETQRNKGNFPGRFSGRQFSNSRSEMNVSTLELGDSALYLCASSLGLGVNTEAFFGQGTRLTVV.

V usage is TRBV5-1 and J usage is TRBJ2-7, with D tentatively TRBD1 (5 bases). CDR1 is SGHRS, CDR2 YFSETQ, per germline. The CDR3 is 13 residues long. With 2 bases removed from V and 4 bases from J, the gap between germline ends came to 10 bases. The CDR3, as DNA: TGCGCCAGCAGCTTACAGGATAAGTACGAGCAGTACTTC. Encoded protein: CASSLQDKYEQYF. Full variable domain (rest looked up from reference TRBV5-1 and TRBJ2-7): KAGVTQTPRYLIKTRGQQVTLSCSPISGHRSVSWYQQTPGQGLQFLFEYFSETQRNKGNFPGRFSGRQFSNSRSEMNVSTLELGDSALYLCASSLQDKYEQYFGPGTRLTVT.

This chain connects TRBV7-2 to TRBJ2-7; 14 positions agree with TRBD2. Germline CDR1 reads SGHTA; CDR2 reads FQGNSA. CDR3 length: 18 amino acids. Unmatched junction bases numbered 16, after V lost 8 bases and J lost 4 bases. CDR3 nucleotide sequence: TGTGCCAGCCGACTCCTCCCGGGACTAGCGGGGGAGTTATACGAGCAGTACTTC. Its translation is CASRLLPGLAGELYEQYF.

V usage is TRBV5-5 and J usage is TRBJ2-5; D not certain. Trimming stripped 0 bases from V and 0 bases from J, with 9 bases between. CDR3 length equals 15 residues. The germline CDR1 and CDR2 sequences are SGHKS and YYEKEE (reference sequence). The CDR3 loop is CASSLANMYQETQYF. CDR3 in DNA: TGTGCCAGCAGCTTGGCCAACATGTACCAAGAGACCCAGTACTTC. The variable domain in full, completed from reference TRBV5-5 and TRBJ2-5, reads DAGVTQSPTHLIKTRGQQVTLRCSPISGHKSVSWYQQVLGQGPQFIFQYYEKEERGRGNFPDRFSARQFPNYSSELNVNALLLGDSALYLCASSLANMYQETQYFGPGTRLLVL.